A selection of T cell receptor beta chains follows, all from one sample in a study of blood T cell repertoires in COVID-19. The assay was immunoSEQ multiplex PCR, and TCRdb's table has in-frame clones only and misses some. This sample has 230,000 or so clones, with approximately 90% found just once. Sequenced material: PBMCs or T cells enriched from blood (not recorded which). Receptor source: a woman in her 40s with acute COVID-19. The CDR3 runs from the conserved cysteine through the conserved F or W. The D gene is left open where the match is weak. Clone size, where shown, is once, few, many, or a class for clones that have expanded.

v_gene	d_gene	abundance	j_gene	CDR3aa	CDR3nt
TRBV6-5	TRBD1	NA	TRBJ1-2	CASSPGSRGGLGYTF	TGTGCCAGCAGCCCCGGAAGTAGAGGGGGCTTAGGCTACACCTTC
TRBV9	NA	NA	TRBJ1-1	CASSVAVGSTEAFF	TGTGCCAGCAGCGTAGCTGTAGGGAGCACTGAAGCTTTCTTT
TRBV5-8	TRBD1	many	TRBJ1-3	CASSPLTGTSGNTIYF	TGTGCCAGCAGCCCCCTGACAGGGACCTCTGGAAACACCATATATTTT
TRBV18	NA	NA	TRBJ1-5	CASSPRYQGDSNQPQHF	TGTGCCAGCTCACCACGGTATCAAGGGGATAGCAATCAGCCCCAGCATTTT
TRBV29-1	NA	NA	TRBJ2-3	CSGTRDWISTDTQYF	TGCAGCGGGACTCGGGACTGGATTAGCACAGATACGCAGTATTTT
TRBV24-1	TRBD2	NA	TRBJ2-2	CATSDFASGGTNTGELFF	TGTGCCACCAGTGATTTTGCTAGCGGGGGGACGAACACCGGGGAGCTGTTTTTT
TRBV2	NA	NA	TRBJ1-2	CASSEGVYGYTF	TGTGCCAGTTCAGAAGGGGTCTATGGCTACACCTTC
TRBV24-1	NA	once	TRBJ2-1	CATSDPTDYPHEQFF	TGTGCCACCAGTGATCCAACGGACTACCCCCATGAGCAGTTCTTC
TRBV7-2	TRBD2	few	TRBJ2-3	CASMRTSEGDTQYF	TGTGCCAGCATGCGTACTAGCGAAGGGGATACGCAGTATTTT
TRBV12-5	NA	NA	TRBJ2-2	CASGRGLTGELFF	TGTGCTAGTGGCCGGGGACTTACCGGGGAGCTGTTTTTT
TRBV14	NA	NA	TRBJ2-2	CASSHLHSGGELFF	TGTGCCAGCAGCCATCTCCATTCAGGCGGGGAGCTGTTTTTT
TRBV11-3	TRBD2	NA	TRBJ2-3	CASSFGTSGDFTDTQYF	TGTGCCAGCAGCTTCGGGACTAGCGGGGATTTCACAGATACGCAGTATTTT
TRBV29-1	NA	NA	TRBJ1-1	CSGGRENTEAFF	TGCAGCGGTGGACGGGAGAACACTGAAGCTTTCTTT
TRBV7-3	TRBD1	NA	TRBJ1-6	CASSTRQGGNSPLHF	TGTGCCAGCAGCACCCGACAGGGCGGAAATTCACCCCTCCACTTT
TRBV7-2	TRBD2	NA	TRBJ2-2	CASSLALAGGNGELFF	TGTGCCAGCAGCTTAGCACTAGCGGGGGGGAACGGGGAGCTGTTTTTT
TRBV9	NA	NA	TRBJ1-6	CASSLTAENSPLHF	TGTGCCAGCAGCTTGACAGCCGAAAATTCACCCCTCCACTTT
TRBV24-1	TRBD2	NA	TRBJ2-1	CATSDHRAGSFNEQFF	TGTGCCACCAGTGACCACAGAGCGGGGAGCTTCAATGAGCAGTTCTTC
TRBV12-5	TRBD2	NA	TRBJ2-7	CASGPSGGGYEQYF	TGTGCTAGTGGCCCGAGCGGGGGGGGATACGAGCAGTACTTC
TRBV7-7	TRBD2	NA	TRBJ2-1	CASSLVAGGDNEQFF	TGTGCTAGCAGCTTGGTGGCCGGGGGGGACAATGAGCAGTTCTTC
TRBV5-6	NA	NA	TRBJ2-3	CASSLSAGKDTQYF	TGTGCCAGCAGCTTGTCGGCAGGAAAGGATACGCAGTATTTT
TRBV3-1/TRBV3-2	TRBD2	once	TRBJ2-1	CASRERGGRDEQFF	TGTGCCAGCAGGGAGCGGGGGGGCCGGGATGAGCAGTTCTTC
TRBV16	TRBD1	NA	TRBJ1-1	CASSQSEGTGAWNTEAFF	TGTGCCAGCAGCCAATCAGAGGGGACAGGGGCATGGAACACTGAAGCTTTCTTT
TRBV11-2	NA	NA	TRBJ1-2	CASSLFQGRESYGYTF	TGTGCCAGCAGCTTATTTCAGGGTAGAGAGAGTTATGGCTACACCTTC
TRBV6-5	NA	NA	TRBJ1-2	CASSLTENYGYTF	TGTGCCAGCAGCCTGACAGAGAACTATGGCTACACCTTC
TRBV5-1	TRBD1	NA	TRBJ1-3	CASSLGGQLGTIYF	TGCGCCAGCAGCTTGGGGGGACAGTTGGGCACCATATATTTT
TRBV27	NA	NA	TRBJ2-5	CASSPRLGQFQETQYF	TGTGCCAGCAGTCCACGATTAGGACAGTTTCAAGAGACCCAGTACTTC
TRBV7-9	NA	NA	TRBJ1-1	CASSLSFRAFF	TGTGCCAGCAGCTTATCGTTTCGAGCTTTCTTT
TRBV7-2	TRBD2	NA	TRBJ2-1	CASTSLLAGGGEQFF	TGTGCCAGCACCTCCCTGCTAGCGGGGGGGGGAGAGCAGTTCTTC
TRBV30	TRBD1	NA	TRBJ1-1	CAWRLRDRGPMNTEAFF	TGTGCCTGGAGGCTCCGGGACAGGGGCCCCATGAACACTGAAGCTTTCTTT
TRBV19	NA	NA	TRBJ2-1	CASSIGTDISYNEQFF	TGTGCCAGTAGTATAGGAACTGACATCTCCTACAATGAGCAGTTCTTC
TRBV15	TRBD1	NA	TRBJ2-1	CATSRDLGTGVRNEQFF	TGTGCCACCAGCAGAGATCTCGGGACAGGGGTACGCAATGAGCAGTTCTTC
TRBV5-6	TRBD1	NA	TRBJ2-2	CASSLPGQGDTGELFF	TGTGCCAGCAGCCTACCGGGACAGGGAGACACCGGGGAGCTGTTTTTT
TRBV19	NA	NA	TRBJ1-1	CASHLRADSMNTEAFF	TGTGCCAGTCACCTTCGGGCAGACAGCATGAACACTGAAGCTTTCTTT
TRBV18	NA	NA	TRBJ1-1	CASLQGRDTEAFF	TGTGCCAGCCTGCAGGGGCGGGACACTGAAGCTTTCTTT
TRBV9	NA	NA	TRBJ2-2	CASSVVEVGELFF	TGTGCCAGCAGCGTAGTGGAGGTCGGGGAGCTGTTTTTT
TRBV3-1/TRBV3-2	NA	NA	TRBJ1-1	CASNLRGNTEAFF	TGTGCCAGCAACCTCCGGGGGAACACTGAAGCTTTCTTT
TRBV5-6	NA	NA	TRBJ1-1	CASSLRTVVSEAFF	TGTGCCAGCAGCTTGAGGACAGTAGTATCCGAAGCTTTCTTT
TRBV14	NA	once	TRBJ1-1	CASSLTPNTEAFF	TGTGCCAGCAGCCTGACTCCGAACACTGAAGCTTTCTTT
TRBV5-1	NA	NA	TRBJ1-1	CASSLEGQTLPFF	TGCGCCAGCAGCTTGGAAGGACAGACACTACCCTTCTTT
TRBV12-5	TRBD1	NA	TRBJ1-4	CASGLGTVNEKLFF	TGTGCTAGTGGTTTAGGGACAGTTAATGAAAAACTGTTTTTT